This T cell receptor (beta chain) was obtained from a study of CD8+ T cells in alopecia areata. Across the study: Dosing with tofacitinib proceeded for 6 to 18 months, followed by 6 months off drug.

Study outcomes and limitations: TCR sharing across patients was less clear than in mice, possibly HLA-related.

The CDR3 sequence is 15 residues long. The V segment lost 4 bases and the J segment 5 bases; nucleotides outside the gene matches: 8. Looked up from germline, CDR1 is LGHNA and CDR2 is YSLEER. As concerns this clone: As yet, its antigen is unknown.

As the sequencing template, cDNA was produced by extracting RNA and reverse transcribing it. Only in-frame clones appear in the TCRdb table, and some are missing; sequencing was by immunoSEQ multiplex PCR. The sample contains about 180,000 clones, roughly 60% of which appear only once. This TCR was recovered from a human donor with alopecia areata. Here the sequenced sample was CD4+ T cells sorted from blood, taken at week 0. The gene calls are TRBV4-3 and TRBJ2-7, with 10 bases fitting TRBD1. The CDR3 DNA sequence: TGCGCCAGCAGCCTACAGGGACAGGGGATCCACGAGCAGTACTTC. Translating it yields CASSLQGQGIHEQYF.